This is a list of T cell receptor beta chains from one sample in a study of early T cells in non-severe SARS-CoV-2 infection. TCRdb called the 5' RACE reads again in MiXCR, with one record for every CDR3 protein. The sample carries 45,000 to 55,000 distinct CDR3 sequences, 5.5% to 8% recorded once. This specimen consisted of whole blood, obtained at baseline. These receptors came from an adult who was a healthcare worker with PCR-confirmed SARS-CoV-2 infection or an uninfected control (not recorded which). CDR3s include the opening cysteine and the closing phenylalanine or tryptophan. Each record gives: J gene, clone size, D gene, V gene, CDR3 protein, CDR3 DNA. The D gene is left open where the match is weak. Where a row states a size, it is once, few, many or the class of an expanded clone; other rows omit it.

TRBJ1-5 NA NA TRBV2 CASRRTGNGNQPQHF TGTGCCAGCAGGCGCACAGGGAATGGCAATCAGCCCCAGCATTTT
TRBJ1-1 many NA TRBV2 CASSPRGGNTEAFF TGTGCCAGCAGCCCCCGCGGGGGAAACACTGAAGCTTTCTTT
TRBJ2-7 many NA TRBV30 CAWSAQYEQYF TGTGCCTGGAGCGCACAGTACGAGCAGTACTTC
TRBJ1-6 many NA TRBV20-1 CSARLGPLHF TGCAGTGCTCGTCTGGGACCCCTCCACTTT
TRBJ2-4 NA NA TRBV7-2 CASSLALSVGVGAKNIQYF TGTGCCAGCAGCTTAGCGCTTTCTGTAGGGGTGGGAGCCAAAAACATTCAGTACTTC
TRBJ1-2 NA NA TRBV4-3 CASSQDTENHYGYTF TGCGCCAGCAGCCAAGACACAGAGAATCACTATGGCTACACCTTC
TRBJ2-2 many NA TRBV29-1 CSVRYGVRKNTGELFF TGCAGCGTTCGGTATGGTGTACGCAAGAACACCGGGGAGCTGTTTTTT
TRBJ1-6 NA NA TRBV5-1 CASTGGGSYNSPLHF TGCGCCAGCACCGGAGGGGGCTCCTATAATTCACCCCTCCACTTT
TRBJ1-4 many TRBD1 TRBV18 CASSPRRDRITNEKLFF TGTGCCAGCTCACCGCGGCGGGACAGGATAACTAATGAAAAACTGTTTTTT
TRBJ2-3 many TRBD2 TRBV7-2 CASSLAASGGTDTQYF TGTGCCAGCAGCTTAGCGGCTAGCGGGGGCACAGATACGCAGTATTTT
TRBJ1-2 many TRBD1 TRBV13 CASSRAGGYGYTF TGTGCCAGCAGCCGCGCAGGGGGCTATGGCTACACCTTC
TRBJ2-5 many TRBD2 TRBV20-1 CSARVIIGGALETQYF TGCAGTGCTAGAGTAATTATCGGGGGGGCCCTAGAGACCCAGTACTTC
TRBJ2-2 medium-sized TRBD1 TRBV20-1 CSAQWTGNTGELFF TGCAGTGCTCAGTGGACAGGGAACACCGGGGAGCTGTTTTTT
TRBJ2-5 many NA TRBV11-3 CASSLVREKETQYF TGTGCCAGCAGCTTAGTTCGGGAGAAAGAGACCCAGTACTTC
TRBJ2-7 NA NA TRBV9 CASSVGTLSYEQYF TGTGCCAGCAGCGTAGGGACCCTCTCCTACGAGCAGTACTTC
TRBJ1-1 many NA TRBV7-9 CASSTKSGAFF TGTGCCAGCAGCACCAAAAGTGGAGCTTTCTTT
TRBJ2-6 NA NA TRBV19 CASSINLSGANVLTF TGTGCCAGTAGTATCAACCTCTCTGGGGCCAACGTCCTGACTTTC
TRBJ2-1 few NA TRBV19 CASSIAPIQGYSYNEQFF TGTGCCAGTAGTATCGCCCCCATACAGGGTTACTCCTACAATGAGCAGTTCTTC
TRBJ2-3 few TRBD2 TRBV5-4 CASSRRLAGGIYTQYF TGTGCCAGCAGCCGGAGACTAGCGGGGGGGATATATACGCAGTATTTT
TRBJ2-3 few TRBD2 TRBV20-1 CSARDWASGPSTDTQYF TGCAGTGCTAGAGATTGGGCTAGCGGTCCTAGCACAGATACGCAGTATTTT
TRBJ2-7 many NA TRBV12-3/TRBV12-4 CASSQWDSSYEQYF TGTGCCAGCAGTCAATGGGACTCTTCCTACGAGCAGTACTTC
TRBJ2-7 few NA TRBV5-1 CASSLDSPYEQYF TGCGCCAGCAGCTTGGACAGCCCCTACGAGCAGTACTTC
TRBJ1-1 many TRBD1 TRBV7-2 CASSFAPTGGEAEAFF TGTGCCAGCAGCTTCGCCCCGACAGGGGGCGAGGCTGAAGCTTTCTTT
TRBJ2-2 few NA TRBV5-6 CASSLLLAPNTGELFF TGTGCCAGCAGCTTGCTACTAGCCCCGAACACCGGGGAGCTGTTTTTT
TRBJ2-3 NA NA TRBV6-5 CASSWTDISGDTQYF TGTGCCAGCAGTTGGACGGACATTAGTGGAGATACGCAGTATTTT
TRBJ1-1 NA TRBD1 TRBV29-1 CSPTRGTGGTEAFF TGCAGCCCCACTCGGGGGACAGGGGGCACTGAAGCTTTCTTT
TRBJ1-3 many NA TRBV11-2 CASSFSAGNTIYF TGTGCCAGCAGCTTTTCCGCTGGAAACACCATATATTTT
TRBJ2-3 NA NA TRBV28 CASSFPPADTQYF TGTGCCAGCAGTTTTCCCCCTGCGGATACGCAGTATTTT
TRBJ1-6 many NA TRBV6-2/TRBV6-3 CASSYSPGHWGSNSPLHF TGTGCCAGCAGTTACTCACCAGGCCATTGGGGAAGCAATTCACCCCTCCACTTT
TRBJ2-6 few NA TRBV7-9 CASSLTRSGANVLTF TGTGCCAGCAGCTTAACACGATCTGGGGCCAACGTCCTGACTTTC
TRBJ1-2 few NA TRBV2 CASSTDRANYGYTF TGTGCCAGCAGTACGGACAGAGCTAACTATGGCTACACCTTC
TRBJ2-1 few TRBD2 TRBV5-1 CASSEQTSGFYNEQFF TGCGCCAGCAGCGAACAGACTAGCGGGTTTTACAATGAGCAGTTCTTC
TRBJ1-1 many NA TRBV11-3 CASSLSNEAFF TGTGCCAGCAGCTTATCAAATGAAGCTTTCTTT
TRBJ2-6 many NA TRBV7-9 CASQRGQGTGANVLTF TGTGCCAGCCAACGAGGGCAGGGGACCGGGGCCAACGTCCTGACTTTC
TRBJ2-1 many NA TRBV5-1 CASSFGPGQGANEQFF NA
TRBJ1-3 NA NA TRBV3-1 CASSQTWDSGTIYF TGTGCCAGCAGCCAAACCTGGGATAGCGGCACCATATATTTT
TRBJ2-1 many NA TRBV28 CASGGANNEQFF TGTGCCAGCGGGGGGGCAAACAATGAGCAGTTCTTC
TRBJ1-4 NA NA TRBV29-1 CSVGHNEKLFF TGCAGCGTTGGGCATAATGAAAAACTGTTTTTT
TRBJ1-1 few TRBD1 TRBV11-1 CASSKDREGLEAFF TGTGCCAGCAGCAAAGACAGGGAGGGCCTTGAAGCTTTCTTT
TRBJ2-4 many NA TRBV7-2 CASSLAKSRGAKNIQYF TGTGCCAGCAGCTTAGCGAAGTCTCGAGGAGCCAAAAACATTCAGTACTTC
TRBJ1-5 NA NA TRBV9 CASSGRERDQPQHF TGTGCCAGCAGTGGACGGGAGAGAGATCAGCCCCAGCATTTT
TRBJ2-3 many NA TRBV5-1 CASSYTTDTQYF TGCGCCAGCAGCTACACAACAGATACGCAGTATTTT
TRBJ2-1 medium-sized TRBD2 TRBV6-4 CASSDSSGGANEQFF TGTGCCAGCAGTGACTCAAGCGGGGGGGCCAATGAGCAGTTCTTC
TRBJ1-2 few TRBD1 TRBV4-3 CASSQRDRTYGYTF TGCGCCAGCAGCCAGAGGGACAGGACCTATGGCTACACCTTC
TRBJ1-1 many NA TRBV5-5 CASSFGSQMNTEAFF TGTGCCAGCAGCTTTGGCTCCCAAATGAACACTGAAGCTTTCTTT
TRBJ2-1 many TRBD1 TRBV2 CASSERSGQVGEQFF TGTGCCAGCAGTGAGAGGTCAGGACAGGTCGGCGAGCAGTTCTTC
TRBJ1-2 NA NA TRBV12-3/TRBV12-4 CASRPDSLANYGYTF TGTGCCAGCAGACCCGACAGCCTAGCTAACTATGGCTACACCTTC
TRBJ1-5 NA TRBD1 TRBV3-1 CSSSQEGAGNQPQHF TGTTCCAGCAGCCAAGAGGGGGCGGGAAATCAGCCCCAGCATTTT
TRBJ2-1 few NA TRBV20-1 CSARDGGHHNEQFF TGCAGTGCTAGAGACGGGGGGCACCACAATGAGCAGTTCTTC
TRBJ2-7 many TRBD1 TRBV20-1 CSARDPGQGYEQYF TGCAGTGCTAGAGATCCTGGACAGGGGTACGAGCAGTACTTC
TRBJ2-3 many NA TRBV4-2 CASSQDSPDTQYF TGTGCCAGCAGCCAAGATTCCCCAGATACGCAGTATTTT
TRBJ1-5 many NA TRBV28 CASSPTTFGVSNQPQHF TGTGCCAGCAGCCCCACCACGTTTGGGGTTAGCAATCAGCCCCAGCATTTT
TRBJ1-5 NA NA TRBV9 CASSVGPGLGQPQHF TGTGCCAGCAGCGTAGGGCCAGGTCTAGGTCAGCCCCAGCATTTT
TRBJ2-6 NA TRBD1 TRBV12-3/TRBV12-4 CASSRGDRFSGANVLTF TGTGCCAGCAGCCGCGGGGACAGGTTTTCCGGGGCCAACGTCCTGACTTTC